A single sample is the source of the 8 T cell receptor beta chains below, sequenced in a study of OX40 agonist ivuxolimab in advanced cancers. Sequenced by immunoSEQ multiplex PCR; TCRdb stores in-frame clones only, minus some. The table shows roughly 60,000 clones, with around nine tenths occurring only once. This sample comprised CD4+ or CD8+ T cells sorted from blood, obtained in a trial of the OX40 agonist ivuxolimab. The receptors come from an adult with an advanced solid tumor such as melanoma, head and neck, liver or kidney cancer.

Written as DNA, the CDR3 is TGTGCCTGGAGTGACCCAGCGGGAGGGTACACAGATACGCAGTATTTT. Protein: CAWSDPAGGYTDTQYF. This rearrangement joins TRBV30 to TRBJ2-3; 10 bases are a match to TRBD2. Trimming took 1 base from V and 2 from J; bases not matched to a gene: 6. Per the germline V gene, CDR1 is GTSNPN and CDR2 is SVGIG (reference sequence). The CDR3 contains 16 residues.

The sample holds one count of this clone. The rearrangement joins TRBV18 to TRBJ2-1; TRBD2 is a possible D gene (6 bases). The CDR3 length is 15 residues. V was trimmed by 6 bases and J by 1 base, leaving 13 bases between them. Germline-derived CDR1 and CDR2 are KGHSH and LQKENI. The CDR3 protein is CASSPGTPSYNEQFF. The DNA of the CDR3 is TGTGCCAGCTCCCCAGGGACTCCTTCCTACAATGAGCAGTTCTTC.

The gene calls are TRBV4-2 and TRBJ2-1; D is unresolved. V was shortened by 0 bases and J by 6 bases, with 9 bases between the two germline ends. The germline V gene encodes CDR1 LGHNA and CDR2 YNFKEQ. The CDR3 consists of 14 residues. CDR3 amino acids: CASSQDLGRNEQFF. CDR3 DNA sequence: TGTGCCAGCAGCCAAGATTTAGGGCGCAATGAGCAGTTCTTC.

The chain couples TRBV11-2 to TRBJ1-1; 7 positions match TRBD1. V trimming: 3 bases; J trimming: 4 bases; junction bases outside the gene matches: 11. CDR3 length equals 16 residues. Germline CDR1 and CDR2: SGHAT and FQNNGV. As DNA, the CDR3 is TGTGCCAGCAGCTTGACCCTGACAGGGATGAGCACTGAAGCTTTCTTT. This sequence encodes CASSLTLTGMSTEAFF.

V gene TRBV5-1 combines with J gene TRBJ2-1; D may match TRBD1 or TRBD2 (6 bases each). The CDR3 is made up of 15 amino acids. The germline V gene has CDR1 SGHRS and CDR2 YFSETQ. Between the trimmed V and J ends, which lost 7 bases and 2 bases, there was a span of 16 bases. The CDR3 is CASGRTRGAYNEQFF. The CDR3 nucleotides read TGCGCCAGCGGACGGACGAGGGGGGCCTACAATGAGCAGTTCTTC.

The chain carries TRBV10-3 and TRBJ2-5; 11 bases align to TRBD2. The CDR3 is 15 amino acids. Germline loops: CDR1 ENHRY, CDR2 SYGVKD. J was trimmed by 1 base and V by 10 bases; bases with no gene match: 8. This chain's CDR3 is CASSLAGDRQETQYF. CDR3 coding DNA: TGTGCCAGCTCACTAGCGGGAGATCGCCAAGAGACCCAGTACTTC.

The chain joins TRBV9 to TRBJ2-5; 7 bases align to TRBD2. J was trimmed by 4 bases and V by 2 bases; bases with no gene match: 8. Germline CDR1 SGDLS, CDR2 YYNGEE. The CDR3 length is 15 residues. The CDR3 region is CASSVEAGLRETQYF. The CDR3 nucleotides are TGTGCCAGCAGCGTTGAAGCGGGACTCCGAGAGACCCAGTACTTC. The full variable domain, completed using reference TRBV9 and TRBJ2-5, is DSGVTQTPKHLITATGQRVTLRCSPRSGDLSVYWYQQSLDQGLQFLIQYYNGEERAKGNILERFSAQQFPDLHSELNLSSLELGDSALYFCASSVEAGLRETQYFGPGTRLLVL.

The table lists this clone with a few counts. J is TRBJ2-7 and V is TRBV18, with 8 nucleotides matching TRBD1. Per the germline V gene, CDR1 is KGHSH and CDR2 is LQKENI. V lost 3 bases to trimming and J lost 6 bases; unmatched junction nucleotides: 4. The CDR3 sequence is 13 residues long. The chain's CDR3 is CASSPGQGAEQYF. CDR3 in DNA: TGTGCCAGCTCACCTGGGCAGGGGGCCGAGCAGTACTTC.